A selection of T cell receptor beta chains follows, all from one sample in a study of cytomegalovirus exposure and HLA in healthy donors. Data came from immunoSEQ multiplex PCR; TCRdb stores just in-frame clones and leaves some out. The sample holds about 48,000 clones. The sequenced material came from PBMCs. The receptor set was obtained from a woman aged 40 to 50 in good health and CMV-seronegative. Each CDR3 is given with its conserved first and last residue. D genes are given only for firm matches.

D,J,V,CDR3,DNA
TRBD1,TRBJ2-5,TRBV6-1,CASSVEQGKKTQYF,TGTGCCAGCAGTGTAGAACAGGGGAAAAAGACCCAGTACTTC
-,TRBJ1-6,TRBV5-6,CASSFPGASSPLHF,TGTGCCAGCAGCTTTCCAGGGGCTAGTTCACCCCTCCACTTT
-,TRBJ1-4,TRBV2,CASSGMGLGGPNEKLFF,TGTGCCAGCAGTGGCATGGGCCTGGGAGGCCCTAATGAAAAACTGTTTTTT
TRBD1,TRBJ2-7,TRBV7-8,CASSGRQGTLYEQYF,TGTGCCAGCAGCGGACGACAGGGAACCCTTTACGAGCAGTACTTC
TRBD1,TRBJ2-7,TRBV4-3,CASSQGTGVGYEQYF,TGCGCCAGCAGCCAAGGGACAGGGGTTGGGTACGAGCAGTACTTC
-,TRBJ1-3,TRBV19,CASSFRISGNTIYF,TGTGCCAGTAGCTTCAGGATCTCTGGAAACACCATATATTTT
-,TRBJ1-4,TRBV18,CASSPWAGREKLFF,TGTGCCAGCTCACCATGGGCAGGAAGGGAAAAACTGTTTTTT
TRBD2,TRBJ2-2,TRBV4-3,CASSQGGLAGGPGTGELFF,TGCGCCAGCAGCCAAGGTGGCCTAGCGGGAGGGCCGGGGACCGGGGAGCTGTTTTTT
TRBD2,TRBJ2-7,TRBV18,CASSPPGTSGGWVYEQYF,TGTGCCAGCTCACCTCCCGGGACTAGCGGCGGATGGGTCTACGAGCAGTACTTC
-,TRBJ1-2,TRBV5-6,CASSPQGGEGHPAYGYTF,TGTGCCAGCAGCCCCCAGGGCGGGGAGGGCCATCCCGCCTATGGCTACACCTTC
TRBD2,TRBJ2-5,TRBV9,CASSLTSGGSLQETQYF,TGTGCCAGCAGCCTCACGAGCGGGGGGTCATTACAAGAGACCCAGTACTTC
TRBD1,TRBJ2-7,TRBV6-6,CASRETGTGLYEQYF,TGTGCCAGCAGGGAAACCGGGACAGGGCTCTACGAGCAGTACTTC
-,TRBJ2-7,TRBV5-1,CASSRGGGAYEQYF,TGCGCCAGCAGCCGCGGCGGGGGCGCGTACGAGCAGTACTTC
-,TRBJ1-1,TRBV6-5,CASTPSGSGNTEAFF,TGTGCCAGCACCCCTTCAGGGTCGGGGAACACTGAAGCTTTCTTT
TRBD1,TRBJ1-4,TRBV28,CASSGTGFAEKLFF,TGTGCCAGCAGTGGGACAGGGTTTGCTGAAAAACTGTTTTTT
TRBD2,TRBJ2-3,TRBV7-9,CASSVGLASRTDTQYF,TGTGCCAGCAGCGTAGGACTAGCGTCTCGCACAGATACGCAGTATTTT
-,TRBJ2-5,TRBV6-5,CASSLSQGMETQYF,TGTGCCAGCAGCCTCAGTCAGGGGATGGAGACCCAGTACTTC
TRBD1,TRBJ2-1,TRBV27,CASSPRQGATAVGQFF,TGTGCCAGCAGTCCACGACAGGGGGCAACTGCGGTGGGGCAGTTCTTC
TRBD2,TRBJ2-7,TRBV4-3,CASSQGTSGKAEQYF,TGCGCCAGCAGCCAAGGCACTAGCGGGAAGGCCGAGCAGTACTTC
-,TRBJ2-2,TRBV2,CASSGGAGELFF,TGTGCCAGCAGTGGGGGCGCCGGGGAGCTGTTTTTT
TRBD1,TRBJ2-5,TRBV28,CASTDRGKETQYF,TGTGCCAGCACTGACAGGGGGAAAGAGACCCAGTACTTC
-,TRBJ1-1,TRBV6-6,CASSPAGGSTEAFF,TGTGCCAGCAGTCCCGCGGGGGGAAGCACTGAAGCTTTCTTT
TRBD1,TRBJ1-2,TRBV7-9,CASSLAGTGRYTF,TGTGCCAGCAGCTTAGCAGGGACAGGGAGGTACACCTTC
-,TRBJ2-7,TRBV4-1,CASSQKDRYYEQYF,TGCGCCAGCAGCCAAAAAGACAGATACTACGAGCAGTACTTC
-,TRBJ2-7,TRBV4-3,CASSQEAVYSYEQYF,TGCGCCAGCAGCCAAGAAGCGGTTTACTCCTACGAGCAGTACTTC
TRBD1,TRBJ1-4,TRBV7-6,CASSPGQGIKIVEKLFF,TGTGCCAGCAGCCCCGGACAGGGGATTAAAATTGTTGAAAAACTGTTTTTT
-,TRBJ1-2,TRBV7-9,CASSSPGGETGYTF,TGTGCCAGCAGCTCTCCGGGGGGGGAAACCGGCTACACCTTC
TRBD2,TRBJ2-2,TRBV30,CAWSVLAMNTGELFF,TGTGCCTGGAGTGTACTAGCGATGAACACCGGGGAGCTGTTTTTT
-,TRBJ1-2,TRBV20-1,CIGGGPYGYTF,TGCATCGGGGGGGGGCCCTATGGCTACACCTTC
TRBD1,TRBJ1-1,TRBV9,CASSGRDRGGTEAFF,TGTGCCAGCAGCGGCCGGGACAGGGGGGGGACTGAAGCTTTCTTT
TRBD1,TRBJ1-5,TRBV7-6,CASSRGQSNQPQHF,TGTGCCAGCAGCCGGGGACAGAGCAATCAGCCCCAGCATTTT
-,TRBJ1-2,TRBV7-2,CASSMGGGGRGNYGYTF,TGTGCCAGCAGCATGGGTGGGGGTGGCAGGGGAAACTATGGCTACACCTTC
-,TRBJ2-6,TRBV4-2,CASSHQKGSDKANVLTF,TGTGCCAGCAGCCACCAAAAGGGGTCCGACAAGGCCAACGTCCTGACTTTC